Shown below are 11 T cell receptor beta chains from a single sample sequenced in a study of blood T cell repertoires in COVID-19. The method was immunoSEQ multiplex PCR; TCRdb's version includes in-frame clones alone and lacks a portion of them. The repertoire holds about 400,000 clones, roughly 90% seen once, with approximately 1.2% in the top ten. The sequencing sample was made of peripheral blood. Receptors were obtained from a man aged 40-49 years with acute or convalescent COVID-19.

V gene TRBV27 combines with J gene TRBJ2-7; TRBD2 agrees at 7 bases. V lost 5 bases, J lost 4 bases, and 8 bases stayed unmatched. The CDR3 extends over 14 amino acids. CDR1 MNHEY and CDR2 SMNVEV come from the germline V gene (reference sequence). CDR3 sequence: CASSLMGGGYEQYF. The CDR3 region has the DNA TGTGCCAGCAGTCTTATGGGGGGGGGTTACGAGCAGTACTTC.

This clone was detected only a few times. The chain is built from TRBV2 and TRBJ1-3; TRBD1 aligns across 7 bases. Looked up from germline, CDR1 is SNHLY and CDR2 is FYNNEI. The CDR3 length is 16 residues. J gave up 2 bases and V 3 bases, and 7 bases lay outside the gene matches. Here the CDR3 reads CASSDQTGTTGNTIYF. Written as DNA, the CDR3 is TGTGCCAGCAGTGATCAGACAGGGACCACTGGAAACACCATATATTTT.

This sequence joins TRBV7-8 and TRBJ2-1; 9 nucleotides align to TRBD2. Germline V CDR1 and CDR2: SGHVS, FQNEAQ. V was clipped by 5 bases and J by 7 bases; unmatched bases: 9. CDR3 length equals 15 residues. CDR3 residues: CASSAGGGALNEQFF. CDR3 nucleotides: TGTGCCAGCAGCGCTGGCGGGGGGGCGCTTAATGAGCAGTTCTTC.

This chain links TRBV7-3 with TRBJ1-6; weak D call: TRBD1 (6 bases). V was cut by 2 bases and J by 7 bases, with 12 bases left in between. The V gene's germline CDR1 is SGHTA and CDR2 FQGTGA. The CDR3 totals 15 residues. CDR3 nucleotides: TGTGCCAGCAGCTTAGTCAGGGGTGGAAATTCACCCCTCCACTTT. This sequence encodes CASSLVRGGNSPLHF. The whole variable domain, remainder taken from reference TRBV7-3 and TRBJ1-6, is GAGVSQTPSNKVTEKGKYVELRCDPISGHTALYWYRQSLGQGPEFLIYFQGTGAADDSGLPNDRFFAVRPEGSVSTLKIQRTERGDSAVYLCASSLVRGGNSPLHFGNGTRLTVT.

The chain recombines TRBV6-5 with TRBJ1-2; 7 bases agree with TRBD1. CDR1 and CDR2 from the germline V gene are MNHEY and SVGAGI. J lost 1 base, V lost 6 bases, and 5 bases had no gene match. The CDR3 length is 14 residues. Here the CDR3 DNA reads TGTGCCAGCAGGAACAGGGGAGTTAACTATGGCTACACCTTC. Translated, it gives CASRNRGVNYGYTF.

This rearrangement joins TRBV30 to TRBJ1-3; D gene unclear. Trimming shortened V by 7 bases and J by 7 bases, and 14 bases separated the two germline ends. The CDR3 loop spans 12 amino acids. Germline V gene lookup returns CDR1 GTSNPN and CDR2 SVGIG (reference sequence). The CDR3 coding sequence is TGTGCCTTAGCCATGGTACTCAACACCATATATTTT. It translates to CALAMVLNTIYF.

The chain is built from TRBV7-9 and TRBJ2-1; D possibly corresponds to TRBD2 (6 bases). V was clipped by 5 bases and J by 6 bases, with 23 bases between them. The CDR3 length is 17 residues. Germline values: CDR1 SEHNR, CDR2 FQNEAQ (reference sequence). For the CDR3, the DNA is TGTGCCAGCAGCCGACCTCCGGGGGTGGACCCCGCCAATGAGCAGTTCTTC. Amino acid sequence: CASSRPPGVDPANEQFF.

The rearrangement links TRBV28 to TRBJ2-7, with 9 bases lining up with TRBD1. This CDR3 is 17 amino acids long. Germline CDR1 and CDR2: MDHEN and SYDVKM. V was clipped by 2 bases and J by 1 base; unmatched bases: 9. The DNA of the CDR3 is TGTGCCAGCAGTTTAATATTGGCGGGACAGGGTTCCTACGAGCAGTACTTC. It is translated as CASSLILAGQGSYEQYF.

Only one count was recorded for this clone. The chain is built from TRBV28 and TRBJ2-7, with 8 bases identical to TRBD2. After removal of 3 bases from V and 6 bases from J, the junction contained 7 bases not matched to a gene. CDR1 and CDR2 (germline): MDHEN, SYDVKM. This CDR3 has 14 residues. The CDR3 reads CASSFGGAVGEQYF. The CDR3 DNA is TGTGCCAGCAGTTTCGGGGGGGCGGTTGGCGAGCAGTACTTC.

This clone was seen once. Written as DNA, the CDR3 is TGTGCCAGCGCGGCACAGGGGGCGCATATCTATGGCTACACCTTC. Translating gives CASAAQGAHIYGYTF. The chain combines TRBV19 with TRBJ1-2, with 9 positions matching TRBD1. The V gene end was trimmed by 9 bases and the J gene end by 4 bases; junction bases not matched to a gene: 12. This CDR3 is 15 amino acids long. Germline lookup yields CDR1 LNHDA and CDR2 SQIVND (reference sequence). The variable domain in full, with the rest retrieved from reference TRBV19 and TRBJ1-2, is DGGITQSPKYLFRKEGQNVTLSCEQNLNHDAMYWYRQDPGQGLRLIYYSQIVNDFQKGDIAEGYSVSREKKESFPLTVTSAQKNPTAFYLCASAAQGAHIYGYTFGSGTRLTVV.

V and J are TRBV7-9 and TRBJ2-6; D perhaps matches TRBD1 (5 bases). V was pared by 8 bases and J by 0 bases, with 14 bases between. Germline V gene sequence: CDR1 SEHNR, CDR2 FQNEAQ (reference sequence). This CDR3 is 16 amino acids long. The CDR3 coding sequence is TGTGCCAGCGCGATAGGGGCAGTCTCTGGGGCCAACGTCCTGACTTTC. Protein sequence: CASAIGAVSGANVLTF.